These T cell receptor beta chains were read from a single sample in a study of cytomegalovirus exposure and HLA in healthy donors. Using immunoSEQ multiplex PCR, the repertoire was profiled, and TCRdb retains in-frame clones only, with some absent. Of approximately 69,000 clones listed, roughly 74% are singletons. Sequencing was done on a sample of PBMCs. The receptors were sampled from a woman aged 25-40 years in good health and CMV-seropositive. Each CDR3 is given with its conserved first and last residue. A D gene is named only where the DNA matches it firmly. Size tells how often a clone was seen (once, few, many) or the class of an expanded clone, and some rows leave it out.

NA	NA	14	TRBJ1-4	TRBV5-1	TGCGCCAGCAGCGAGGCACCTTCCGATGAAAAACTGTTTTTT	CASSEAPSDEKLFF
NA	NA	14	TRBJ2-7	TRBV6-1	TGTGCCAGCAGTGACATACAGAACCGGTACGAGCAGTACTTC	CASSDIQNRYEQYF
once	TRBD1	15	TRBJ1-5	TRBV6-6	TGTGCCATCGGGGCAGGGGGCGCGCGCAATCAGCCCCAGCATTTT	CAIGAGGARNQPQHF
once	NA	13	TRBJ1-3	TRBV25-1	TGTGCCAGCAGTGTCACCGCGGCCTCCACCATATATTTT	CASSVTAASTIYF
once	NA	13	TRBJ1-5	TRBV30	TGTGCCTGGAGTGTCGGGGTTAGACAGCCCCAGCATTTT	CAWSVGVRQPQHF
NA	TRBD1	13	TRBJ2-7	TRBV5-1	TGCGCCAGCAGCTCCCGGGACAGCTACGAGCAGTACTTC	CASSSRDSYEQYF
few	NA	12	TRBJ1-5	TRBV12-5	TGTGCTAGTGGCCTGACAGGACAGCCCCAGCATTTT	CASGLTGQPQHF
NA	NA	13	TRBJ2-7	TRBV6-1	TGTGCCAGCAGTGAATCAGGGCAGCGCGAGCAGTACTTC	CASSESGQREQYF
NA	NA	16	TRBJ1-4	TRBV4-1	TGCGCCAGCAGGGCCCCAGGGAGGTTAAGTAATGAAAAACTGTTTTTT	CASRAPGRLSNEKLFF
NA	NA	12	TRBJ1-2	TRBV19	TGTGCCAGTAGTATGCGGAGCTATGGCTACACCTTC	CASSMRSYGYTF
NA	NA	15	TRBJ1-2	TRBV10-3	TGTGCCATCAGTGACTCCGGACAGACCTACTATGGCTACACCTTC	CAISDSGQTYYGYTF
few	TRBD1	13	TRBJ1-1	TRBV7-6	TGTGCCAGCAGAAAAGGACAGGGCACTGAAGCTTTCTTT	CASRKGQGTEAFF
NA	NA	15	TRBJ1-5	TRBV6-5	TGTGCCAGCAGTTACGGCCATCCTAGCAATCAGCCCCAGCATTTT	CASSYGHPSNQPQHF
NA	TRBD1	16	TRBJ2-7	TRBV5-6	TGTGCCAGCAGCTCCCTCGGACAGGGATACTCCTACGAGCAGTACTTC	CASSSLGQGYSYEQYF
NA	NA	13	TRBJ1-1	TRBV11-2	TGTGCCAGCAGCTTAGAGAGGGACACTGAAGCTTTCTTT	CASSLERDTEAFF
NA	NA	14	TRBJ1-4	TRBV7-9	TGTGCCAGCAGCTTGTCAGGGGCTAATGAAAAACTGTTTTTT	CASSLSGANEKLFF
many	NA	15	TRBJ2-3	TRBV7-9	TGTGCCAGCAGCCAAGAGTCCCGAAACACAGATACGCAGTATTTT	CASSQESRNTDTQYF
few	NA	14	TRBJ1-1	TRBV5-1	TGCGCCAGCAGCTTGGCAACAACGAACACTGAAGCTTTCTTT	CASSLATTNTEAFF
once	NA	12	TRBJ1-2	TRBV4-1	TGCGCCAGCAGTTCGGGTCCCTATGGCTACACCTTC	CASSSGPYGYTF
NA	NA	13	TRBJ2-5	TRBV19	TGTGCCAGTAGTATAACGGGTTACGAGACCCAGTACTTC	CASSITGYETQYF
NA	NA	16	TRBJ1-4	TRBV10-3	TGTGCCATCAGTGAGTCGTCCGGACAGATTAATGAAAAACTGTTTTTT	CAISESSGQINEKLFF
NA	NA	14	TRBJ1-2	TRBV4-1	TGCGCCAGCAGCCAAGTTAGCGGATCCTATGGCTACACCTTC	CASSQVSGSYGYTF
NA	TRBD1	14	TRBJ2-7	TRBV30	TGTGCCTGGAGTCTCGGACAGGGGTTCTACGAGCAGTACTTC	CAWSLGQGFYEQYF
NA	NA	17	TRBJ2-2	TRBV13	TGTGCCAGCAGCTTAGGCCGCGGTAGCGCGAACACCGGGGAGCTGTTTTTT	CASSLGRGSANTGELFF
few	NA	15	TRBJ1-4	TRBV7-8	TGTGCCAGCAGCCGGGGGGTCGGGGTGAATGAAAAACTGTTTTTT	CASSRGVGVNEKLFF
NA	TRBD1	15	TRBJ1-5	TRBV6-6	TGTGCCAGCAGTTATGAGGGGGCTAGGAATCAGCCCCAGCATTTT	CASSYEGARNQPQHF
NA	NA	15	TRBJ2-7	TRBV4-1	TGCGCCAGCAGCCCTTATGCTAGCGACTCCTACGAGCAGTACTTC	CASSPYASDSYEQYF
NA	NA	13	TRBJ2-7	TRBV28	TGTGCCAGCAGTATGGAGACAGTAAGCGAGCAGTACTTC	CASSMETVSEQYF
few	TRBD2	14	TRBJ2-7	TRBV15	TGTGCCACCAGCAGAGGACTAGCGGGAGGCGAGCAGTACTTC	CATSRGLAGGEQYF
NA	NA	14	TRBJ1-1	TRBV4-2	TGTGCCAGCAGCCATGCCGGACAGAACACTGAAGCTTTCTTT	CASSHAGQNTEAFF
NA	NA	13	TRBJ2-1	TRBV11-3	TGTGCCAGCAGCTTATTTAGCTTCCATGAGCAGTTCTTC	CASSLFSFHEQFF
once	NA	14	TRBJ1-5	TRBV19	TGTGCCAGTAGGGCCCTGGGCAACAATCAGCCCCAGCATTTT	CASRALGNNQPQHF
NA	NA	14	TRBJ2-4	TRBV7-9	TGTGCCAGCAGCTTAGCCGTGGAGGGAAACATTCAGTACTTC	CASSLAVEGNIQYF
NA	NA	15	TRBJ2-3	TRBV30	TGTGCCTGGCGTCTCGGCGGGACTTACACAGATACGCAGTATTTT	CAWRLGGTYTDTQYF
NA	TRBD2	18	TRBJ2-1	TRBV7-6	TGTGCCAGCAGCCCTTCGTTAATACTAGCGGGCGCGATGAATGAGCAGTTCTTC	CASSPSLILAGAMNEQFF
medium-sized	NA	17	TRBJ2-3	TRBV5-1	TGCGCCAGCAGCTTGGCCGGGGATGGGTATTACACAGATACGCAGTATTTT	CASSLAGDGYYTDTQYF
NA	NA	14	TRBJ1-1	TRBV5-1	TGCGCCAGCAGCTTGGACCTCAGGAACACTGAAGCTTTCTTT	CASSLDLRNTEAFF